This T cell receptor (beta chain) was recovered during a study of T cells after yellow fever vaccination (dated by TCRdb to about 2019). In terms of the full investigation: The SMART-Seq v4 Ultra Low Input RNA kit was used to prepare libraries from fractions with low cell numbers. To follow T-cell clones before and after primary and booster YFV17D yellow fever vaccination, bulk TCR alpha and beta repertoires were sequenced over time. Bulk PBMC replicates and cell subsets were isolated from blood drawn at multiple timepoints before and after both primary and secondary immunization. Two healthy male donors, one aged 18 to 30 and one aged 30 to 40 years, were included in the cohort.

Including the terminal cysteine and phenylalanine, the CDR3 comprises 17 residues. Here the CDR3 DNA is all that survives: 51 bases in frame from base 1. CDR1 and CDR2 were assigned from the germline V gene as SGHRS and YFSETQ. V loses 7 bases of germline sequence and J loses 0 bases, and the interval between the two ends is 22 bases. TCRdb shows the sequencer as Illumina NovaSeq 6000. TCR cDNA was made using 5'RACE template switching, a step that added a universal primer site and unique molecular identifiers. Priming for cDNA synthesis came from both the TCR alpha and TCR beta constant segments. Library amplification used two PCR steps, and the second PCR step added sample barcodes and sequencing adapters. Sequencing of the libraries was done on either Illumina HiSeq 2500 (2x100 bp) or NovaSeq (2x150 bp). Per the authors' processing: Demultiplexing of reads and collapsing into UMI consensus sequences were performed with MIGEC, and V(D)J alignment was carried out with MiXCR. Vaccine-responding clonotypes were identified with edgeR using replicate PBMC samples, with FDR below 0.01 and a log2 fold change above 5 up to day 15 being required. Each bulk clonotype received a CD4 or CD8 identity based on whether the sequenced CD4 or CD8 repertoire contained that clonotype at higher abundance. In TCRdb, the public reads were trimmed at Q25 with fastp and aligned with MiXCR, with productive beta chains retained. Rows merge per CDR3 protein into single entries with the most common DNA and genes. The V and J calls come from TCRdb's annotation, not from the publication. The sample table records 150,000 to 200,000 distinct CDR3 sequences; approximately 11% of these occur just once. 30% to 45% of the sample goes to the ten largest clones.

On this clonotype: What antigen it recognizes has not been identified. Base qualities are missing; no much larger clone stands one base away.

On the study overall, not on this receptor specifically: A small share of clonotypes occurred in both CD4 and CD8 compartments, likely arising from convergent recombination. Computational filtering was needed because FACS-sorted repertoires could contain abundant contaminating clonotypes from the bulk population. After the booster, most clones that had expanded after primary vaccination were detected again (around 96% of CD4 and more than 80% of CD8), suggesting broad maintenance of memory. Because the study included only a couple of donors, the extent to which the findings can be generalized is limited. Compared with the primary T-cell response, the secondary T-cell response was weaker but faster, peaking on day 5 rather than day 15.

Per the publication, the treatment or condition label means: live attenuated yellow fever vaccine strain. A standard Ficoll-Paque protocol was used to isolate PBMCs from peripheral blood. CD4 and CD8 T-cell fractions were isolated with Dynabeads CD4 and CD8 positive selection kits. RNA was extracted with TriZol from bulk PBMCs, CD4 and CD8 fractions, and dextramer-positive and dextramer-negative fractions. The chain is assembled from TRBV5-1 and TRBJ1-1, and the D gene may be TRBD1, 5 bases matching. The sample in question was CD8+ T cells sorted from PBMCs, obtained 15 days after the yellow fever booster vaccination. The TCR comes from a man between 18 and 29 years old who received the YFV17D yellow fever vaccine. The CDR3 region reads CASAYLSGGFMNTEAFF. The DNA sequence reads TGCGCCAGCGCGTATCTTTCCGGGGGGTTCATGAACACTGAAGCTTTCTTT.